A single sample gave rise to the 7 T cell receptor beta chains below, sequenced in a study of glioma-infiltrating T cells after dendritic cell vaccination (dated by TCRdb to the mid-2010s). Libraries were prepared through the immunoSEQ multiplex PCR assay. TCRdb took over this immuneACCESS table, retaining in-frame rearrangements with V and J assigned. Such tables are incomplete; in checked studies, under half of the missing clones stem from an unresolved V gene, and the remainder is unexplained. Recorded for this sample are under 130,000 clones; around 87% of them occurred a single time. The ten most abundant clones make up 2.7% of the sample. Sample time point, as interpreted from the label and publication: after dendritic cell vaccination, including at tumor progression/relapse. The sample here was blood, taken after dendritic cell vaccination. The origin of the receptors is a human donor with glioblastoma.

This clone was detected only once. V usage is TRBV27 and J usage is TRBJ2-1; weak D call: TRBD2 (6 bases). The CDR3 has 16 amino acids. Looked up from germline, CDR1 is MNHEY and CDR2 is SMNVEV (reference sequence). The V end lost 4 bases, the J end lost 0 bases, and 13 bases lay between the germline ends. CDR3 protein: CASSSKRASSYNEQFF. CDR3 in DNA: TGTGCCAGCAGTTCGAAGCGGGCTAGCTCCTACAATGAGCAGTTCTTC.

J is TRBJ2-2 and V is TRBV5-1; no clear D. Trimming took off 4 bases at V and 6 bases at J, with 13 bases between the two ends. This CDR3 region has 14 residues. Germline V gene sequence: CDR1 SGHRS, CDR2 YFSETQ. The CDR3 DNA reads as TGCGCCAGCAGCCTGGCCCAGGTCTCCGGGGAGCTGTTTTTT. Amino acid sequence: CASSLAQVSGELFF.

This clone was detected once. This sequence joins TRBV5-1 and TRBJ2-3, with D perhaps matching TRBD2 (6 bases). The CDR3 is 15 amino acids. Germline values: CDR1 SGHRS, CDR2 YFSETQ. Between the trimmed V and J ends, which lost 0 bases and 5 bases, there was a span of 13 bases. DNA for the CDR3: TGCGCCAGCAGCTTGGTTGCGGGGCAGGGAGATACGCAGTATTTT. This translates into CASSLVAGQGDTQYF. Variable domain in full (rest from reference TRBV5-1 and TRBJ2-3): KAGVTQTPRYLIKTRGQQVTLSCSPISGHRSVSWYQQTPGQGLQFLFEYFSETQRNKGNFPGRFSGRQFSNSRSEMNVSTLELGDSALYLCASSLVAGQGDTQYFGPGTRLTVL.

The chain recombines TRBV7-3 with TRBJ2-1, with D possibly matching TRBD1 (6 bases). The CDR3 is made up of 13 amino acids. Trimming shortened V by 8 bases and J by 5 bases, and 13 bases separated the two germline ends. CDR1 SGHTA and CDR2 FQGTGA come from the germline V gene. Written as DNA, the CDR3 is TGTGCCAGCGCAAGGGGGTGGGACAATGAGCAGTTCTTC. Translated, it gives CASARGWDNEQFF.

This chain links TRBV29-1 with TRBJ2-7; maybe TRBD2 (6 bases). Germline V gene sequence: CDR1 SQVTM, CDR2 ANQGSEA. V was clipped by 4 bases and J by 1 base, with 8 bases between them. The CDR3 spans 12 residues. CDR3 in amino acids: CSVAGESYEQYF. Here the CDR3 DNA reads TGCAGCGTTGCGGGGGAATCCTACGAGCAGTACTTC.

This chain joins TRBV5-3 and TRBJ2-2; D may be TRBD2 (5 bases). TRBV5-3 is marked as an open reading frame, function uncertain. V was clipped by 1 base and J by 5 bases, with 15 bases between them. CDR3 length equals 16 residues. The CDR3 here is CARSLREGGWTGELFF. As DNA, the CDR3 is TGTGCCAGAAGCTTGAGAGAGGGCGGTTGGACCGGGGAGCTGTTTTTT.

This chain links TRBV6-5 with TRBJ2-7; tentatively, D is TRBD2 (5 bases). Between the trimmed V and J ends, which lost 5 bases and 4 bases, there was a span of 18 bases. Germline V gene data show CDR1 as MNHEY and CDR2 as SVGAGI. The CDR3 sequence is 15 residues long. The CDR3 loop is CASSPSGLSGYEQYF. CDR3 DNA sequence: TGTGCCAGCAGTCCTTCTGGACTTTCGGGGTACGAGCAGTACTTC.